The clone carrying this T cell receptor beta chain has only one observation. The data stem from a study of siplizumab effects on memory and regulatory T cells. The CDR3 consists of 16 residues. Germline V gene data show CDR1 as MGHRA and CDR2 as YSYEKL. V was clipped by 1 base and J by 2 bases, with 12 bases between them. TCRdb's copy holds only in-frame clones and misses some; the assay was immunoSEQ multiplex PCR. Of about 50,000 clones listed, more than 85% are singletons. Sequenced sample: naive CD8+ T cells sorted from blood. This clonotype originated in a human donor in good health. This chain joins TRBV4-1 and TRBJ2-1; D may be TRBD2 (6 bases). The DNA of the CDR3 is TGCGCCAGCAGCCAAGTTGCGGGAAGGGCCTACAATGAGCAGTTCTTC. Translated: CASSQVAGRAYNEQFF.